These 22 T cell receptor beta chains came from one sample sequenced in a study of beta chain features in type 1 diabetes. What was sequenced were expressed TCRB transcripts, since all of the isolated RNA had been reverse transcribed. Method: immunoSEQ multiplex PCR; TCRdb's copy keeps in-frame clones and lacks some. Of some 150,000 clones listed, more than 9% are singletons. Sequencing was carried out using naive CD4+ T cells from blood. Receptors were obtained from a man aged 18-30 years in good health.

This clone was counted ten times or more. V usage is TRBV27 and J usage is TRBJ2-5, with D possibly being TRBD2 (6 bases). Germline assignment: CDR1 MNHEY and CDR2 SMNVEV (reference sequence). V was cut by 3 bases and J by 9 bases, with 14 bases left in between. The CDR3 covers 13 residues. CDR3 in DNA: TGTGCCAGCAGTTTTCGGGACTCCGGCCCCCAGTACTTC. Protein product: CASSFRDSGPQYF.

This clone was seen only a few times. For the CDR3, the DNA is TGTGTCAGACAGGGGGACATTGGCGTTAGTCAGCCCCAGCATTTT. Protein: CVRQGDIGVSQPQHF. The chain links TRBV15 to TRBJ1-5; 9 bases fit TRBD1. The germline V gene has CDR1 LNHNV and CDR2 YYDKDF (reference sequence). The CDR3 contains 15 residues.

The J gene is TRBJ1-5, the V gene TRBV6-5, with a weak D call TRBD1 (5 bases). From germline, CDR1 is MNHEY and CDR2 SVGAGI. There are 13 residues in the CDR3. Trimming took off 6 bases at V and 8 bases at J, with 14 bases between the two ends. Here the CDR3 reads CASRRAGREPQHF. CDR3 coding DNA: TGTGCCAGCAGGAGAGCAGGGAGGGAGCCCCAGCATTTT.

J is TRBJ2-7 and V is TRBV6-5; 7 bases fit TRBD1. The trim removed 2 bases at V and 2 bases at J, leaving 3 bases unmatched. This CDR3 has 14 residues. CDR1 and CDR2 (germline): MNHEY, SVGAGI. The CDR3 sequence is CASSYGQGAYEQYF. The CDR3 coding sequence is TGTGCCAGCAGTTACGGTCAGGGGGCCTACGAGCAGTACTTC.

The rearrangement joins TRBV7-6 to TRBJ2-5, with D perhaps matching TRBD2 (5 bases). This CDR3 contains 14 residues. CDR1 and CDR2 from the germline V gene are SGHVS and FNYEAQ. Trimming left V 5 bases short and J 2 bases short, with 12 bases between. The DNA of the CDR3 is TGTGCCAGCAGCCTCGTCCGGGGTCAAGAGACCCAGTACTTC. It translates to CASSLVRGQETQYF. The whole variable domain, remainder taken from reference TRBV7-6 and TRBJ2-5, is GAGVSQSPRYKVTKRGQDVALRCDPISGHVSLYWYRQALGQGPEFLTYFNYEAQQDKSGLPNDRFSAERPEGSISTLTIQRTEQRDSAMYRCASSLVRGQETQYFGPGTRLLVL.

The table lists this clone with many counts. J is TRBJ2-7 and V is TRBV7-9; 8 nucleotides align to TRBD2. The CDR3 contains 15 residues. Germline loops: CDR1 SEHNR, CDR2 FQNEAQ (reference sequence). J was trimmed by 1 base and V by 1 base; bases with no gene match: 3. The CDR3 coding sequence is TGTGCCAGCAGCTTAGAGCGGGGGCTATCCTACGAGCAGTACTTC. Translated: CASSLERGLSYEQYF.

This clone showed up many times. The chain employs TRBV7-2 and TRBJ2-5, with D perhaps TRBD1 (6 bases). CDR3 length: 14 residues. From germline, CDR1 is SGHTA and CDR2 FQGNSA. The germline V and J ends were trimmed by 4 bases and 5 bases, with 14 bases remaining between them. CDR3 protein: CASSSSTGIETQYF. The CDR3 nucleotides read TGTGCCAGCAGCTCGAGTACAGGGATTGAGACCCAGTACTTC.

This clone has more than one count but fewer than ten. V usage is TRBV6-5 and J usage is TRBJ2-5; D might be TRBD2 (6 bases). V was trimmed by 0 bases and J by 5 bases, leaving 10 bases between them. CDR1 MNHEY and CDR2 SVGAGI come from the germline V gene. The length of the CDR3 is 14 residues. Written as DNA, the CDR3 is TGTGCCAGCAGTTACTCGAGGAGGGATGAGACCCAGTACTTC. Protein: CASSYSRRDETQYF.

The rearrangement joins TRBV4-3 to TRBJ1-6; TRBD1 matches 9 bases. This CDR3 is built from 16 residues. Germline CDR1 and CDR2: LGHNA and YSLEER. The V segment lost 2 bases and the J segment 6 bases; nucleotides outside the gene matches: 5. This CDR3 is CASSQSQGAINSPLHF. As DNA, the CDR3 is TGCGCCAGCAGCCAATCACAGGGGGCGATTAATTCACCCCTCCACTTT.

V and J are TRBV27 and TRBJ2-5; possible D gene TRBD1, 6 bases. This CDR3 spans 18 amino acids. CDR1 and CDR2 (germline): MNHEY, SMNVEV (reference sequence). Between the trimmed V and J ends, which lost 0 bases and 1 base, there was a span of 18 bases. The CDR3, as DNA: TGTGCCAGCAGTTTATCCTTCCCGTTTGGGACACGCCAAGAGACCCAGTACTTC. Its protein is CASSLSFPFGTRQETQYF.

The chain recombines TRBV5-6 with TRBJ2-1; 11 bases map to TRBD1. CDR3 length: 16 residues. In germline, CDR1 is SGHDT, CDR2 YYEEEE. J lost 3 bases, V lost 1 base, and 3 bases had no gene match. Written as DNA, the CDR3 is TGTGCCAGCAGCTTGCCGGGACAGGGGGGCTACAATGAGCAGTTCTTC. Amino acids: CASSLPGQGGYNEQFF. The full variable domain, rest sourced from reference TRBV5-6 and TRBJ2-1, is DAGVTQSPTHLIKTRGQQVTLRCSPKSGHDTVSWYQQALGQGPQFIFQYYEEEERQRGNFPDRFSGHQFPNYSSELNVNALLLGDSALYLCASSLPGQGGYNEQFFGPGTRLTVL.

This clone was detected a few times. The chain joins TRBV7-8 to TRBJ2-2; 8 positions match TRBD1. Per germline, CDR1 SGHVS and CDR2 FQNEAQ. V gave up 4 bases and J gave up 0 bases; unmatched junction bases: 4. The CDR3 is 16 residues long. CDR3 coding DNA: TGTGCCAGCAGCTCCCCGGGACAGGCGAACACCGGGGAGCTGTTTTTT. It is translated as CASSSPGQANTGELFF.

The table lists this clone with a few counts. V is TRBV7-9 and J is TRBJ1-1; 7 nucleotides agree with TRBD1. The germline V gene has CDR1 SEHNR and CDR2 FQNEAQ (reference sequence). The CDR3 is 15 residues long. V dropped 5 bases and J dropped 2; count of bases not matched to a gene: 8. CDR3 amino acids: CASSPLGQQNTEAFF. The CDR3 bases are TGTGCCAGCAGCCCGTTGGGACAGCAAAACACTGAAGCTTTCTTT.

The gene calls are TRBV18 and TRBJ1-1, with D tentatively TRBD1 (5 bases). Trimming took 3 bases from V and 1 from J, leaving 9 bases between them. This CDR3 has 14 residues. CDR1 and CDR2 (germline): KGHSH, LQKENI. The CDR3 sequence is CASSPPGPNTEAFF. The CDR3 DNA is TGTGCCAGCTCACCCCCAGGGCCGAACACTGAAGCTTTCTTT.

The CDR3 DNA is TGTGCCAGCAGCTTCACAGTGGCCACCGGGGAGCTGTTTTTT. Translating it yields CASSFTVATGELFF. The rearrangement links TRBV11-2 to TRBJ2-2; D gene unclear. The CDR3 contains 14 residues. V lost 3 bases, J lost 4 bases, and 9 bases lay in between. From germline, CDR1 is SGHAT and CDR2 FQNNGV.

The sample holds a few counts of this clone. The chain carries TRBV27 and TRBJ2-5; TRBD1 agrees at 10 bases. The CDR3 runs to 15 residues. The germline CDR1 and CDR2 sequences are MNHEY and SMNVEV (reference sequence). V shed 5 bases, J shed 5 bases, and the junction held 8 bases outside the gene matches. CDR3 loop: CASSRQGQGLETQYF. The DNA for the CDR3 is TGTGCCAGCAGTCGCCAGGGACAGGGGCTTGAGACCCAGTACTTC.

The CDR3 protein is CASSETGNQETQYF. The CDR3 DNA follows: TGTGCCAGCAGTGAAACGGGGAACCAAGAGACCCAGTACTTC. The chain employs TRBV2 and TRBJ2-5; a weak D match, TRBD2 (5 bases). The CDR3 is made up of 14 amino acids. Germline assignment: CDR1 SNHLY and CDR2 FYNNEI. The V and J ends lost 2 bases and 0 bases respectively, with 7 bases between them.

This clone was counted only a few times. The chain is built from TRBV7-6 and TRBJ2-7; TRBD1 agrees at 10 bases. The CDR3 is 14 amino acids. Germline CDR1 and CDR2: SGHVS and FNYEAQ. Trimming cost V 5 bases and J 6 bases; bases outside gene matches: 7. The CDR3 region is CASSPGQGVSEQYF. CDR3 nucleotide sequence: TGTGCCAGCAGCCCAGGACAGGGGGTCTCCGAGCAGTACTTC.

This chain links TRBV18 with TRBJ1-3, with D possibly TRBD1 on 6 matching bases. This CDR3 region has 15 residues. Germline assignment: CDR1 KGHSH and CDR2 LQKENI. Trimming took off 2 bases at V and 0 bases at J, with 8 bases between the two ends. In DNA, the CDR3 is TGTGCCAGCTCACCAGGGGGCCTCTCTGGAAACACCATATATTTT. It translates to CASSPGGLSGNTIYF. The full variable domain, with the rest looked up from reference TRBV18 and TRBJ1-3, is NAGVMQNPRHLVRRRGQEARLRCSPMKGHSHVYWYRQLPEEGLKFMVYLQKENIIDESGMPKERFSAEFPKEGPSILRIQQVVRGDSAAYFCASSPGGLSGNTIYFGEGSWLTVV.

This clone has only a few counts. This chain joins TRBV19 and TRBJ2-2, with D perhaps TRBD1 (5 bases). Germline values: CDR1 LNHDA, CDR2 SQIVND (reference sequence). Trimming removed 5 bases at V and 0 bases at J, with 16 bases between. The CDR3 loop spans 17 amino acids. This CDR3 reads CASSATGLLPNTGELFF. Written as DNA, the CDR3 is TGTGCCAGTAGTGCTACAGGCCTACTTCCGAACACCGGGGAGCTGTTTTTT. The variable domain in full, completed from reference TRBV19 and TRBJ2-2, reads DGGITQSPKYLFRKEGQNVTLSCEQNLNHDAMYWYRQDPGQGLRLIYYSQIVNDFQKGDIAEGYSVSREKKESFPLTVTSAQKNPTAFYLCASSATGLLPNTGELFFGEGSRLTVL.

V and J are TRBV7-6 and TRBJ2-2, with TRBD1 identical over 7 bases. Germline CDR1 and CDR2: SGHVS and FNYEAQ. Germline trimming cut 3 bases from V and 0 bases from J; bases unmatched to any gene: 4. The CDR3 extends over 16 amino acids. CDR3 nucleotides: TGTGCCAGCAGCTTGAGGGGGACAGCGAACACCGGGGAGCTGTTTTTT. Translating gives CASSLRGTANTGELFF. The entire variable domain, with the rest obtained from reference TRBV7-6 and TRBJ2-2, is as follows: GAGVSQSPRYKVTKRGQDVALRCDPISGHVSLYWYRQALGQGPEFLTYFNYEAQQDKSGLPNDRFSAERPEGSISTLTIQRTEQRDSAMYRCASSLRGTANTGELFFGEGSRLTVL.

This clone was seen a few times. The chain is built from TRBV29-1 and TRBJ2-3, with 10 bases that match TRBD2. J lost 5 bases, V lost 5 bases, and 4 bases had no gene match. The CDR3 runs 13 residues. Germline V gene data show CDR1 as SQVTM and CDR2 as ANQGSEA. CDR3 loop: CSVSGGAIDTQYF. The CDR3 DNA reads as TGCAGCGTTAGCGGGGGGGCCATAGATACGCAGTATTTT.